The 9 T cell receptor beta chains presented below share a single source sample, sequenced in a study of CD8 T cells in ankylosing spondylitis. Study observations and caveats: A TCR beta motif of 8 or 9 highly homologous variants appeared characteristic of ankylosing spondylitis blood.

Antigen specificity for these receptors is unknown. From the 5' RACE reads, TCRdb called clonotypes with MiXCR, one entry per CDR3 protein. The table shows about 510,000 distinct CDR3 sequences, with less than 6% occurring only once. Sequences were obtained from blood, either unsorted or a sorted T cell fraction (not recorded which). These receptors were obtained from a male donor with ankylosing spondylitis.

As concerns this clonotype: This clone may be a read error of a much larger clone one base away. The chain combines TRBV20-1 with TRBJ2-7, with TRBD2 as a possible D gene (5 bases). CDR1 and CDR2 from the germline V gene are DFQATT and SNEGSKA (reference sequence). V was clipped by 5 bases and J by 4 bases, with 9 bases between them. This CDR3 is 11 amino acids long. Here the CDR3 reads CSAGLRYEQYF. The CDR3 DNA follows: TGCAGTGCTGGACTTCGATACGAGCAGTACTTC.

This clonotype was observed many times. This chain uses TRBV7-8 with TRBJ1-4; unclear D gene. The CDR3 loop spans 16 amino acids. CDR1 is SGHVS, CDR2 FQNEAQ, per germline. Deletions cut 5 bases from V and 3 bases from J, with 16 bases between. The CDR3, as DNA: TGTGCCAGCAGCCAAGCCCAAGGGAGAGCTAATGAAAAACTGTTTTTT. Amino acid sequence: CASSQAQGRANEKLFF.

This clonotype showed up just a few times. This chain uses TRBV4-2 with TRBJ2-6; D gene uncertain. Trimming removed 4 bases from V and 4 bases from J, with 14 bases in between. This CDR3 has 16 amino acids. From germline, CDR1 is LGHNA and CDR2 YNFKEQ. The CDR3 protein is CASSRDPASGANVLTF. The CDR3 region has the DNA TGTGCCAGCAGCCGAGACCCAGCATCCGGGGCCAACGTCCTGACTTTC.

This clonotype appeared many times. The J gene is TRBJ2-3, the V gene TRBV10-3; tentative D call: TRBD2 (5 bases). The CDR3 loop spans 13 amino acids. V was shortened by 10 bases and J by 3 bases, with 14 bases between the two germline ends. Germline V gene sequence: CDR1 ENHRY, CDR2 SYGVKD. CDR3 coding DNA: TGTGCCACCGCTGAGGGCGGTACAGATACGCAGTATTTT. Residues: CATAEGGTDTQYF.

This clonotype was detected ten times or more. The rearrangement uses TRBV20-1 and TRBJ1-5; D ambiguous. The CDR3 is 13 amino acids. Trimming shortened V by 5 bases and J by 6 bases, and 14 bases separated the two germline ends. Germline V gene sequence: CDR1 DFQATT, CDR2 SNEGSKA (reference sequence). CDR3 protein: CSAGPLKGQPQHF. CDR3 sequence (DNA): TGCAGTGCTGGACCCCTAAAGGGTCAGCCCCAGCATTTT.

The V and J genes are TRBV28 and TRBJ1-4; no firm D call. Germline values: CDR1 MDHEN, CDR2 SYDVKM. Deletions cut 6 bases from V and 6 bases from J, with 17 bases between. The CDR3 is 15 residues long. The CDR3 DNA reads TGTGCCAGCAGGACCCCCGGGGATGGAGATGAAAAACTGTTTTTT. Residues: CASRTPGDGDEKLFF.

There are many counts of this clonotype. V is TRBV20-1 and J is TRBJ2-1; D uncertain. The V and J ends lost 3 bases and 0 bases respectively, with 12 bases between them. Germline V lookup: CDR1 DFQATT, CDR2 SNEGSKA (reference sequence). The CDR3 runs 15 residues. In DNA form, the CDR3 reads TGCAGTGCTAGGGCACTAACAAACTCCTACAATGAGCAGTTCTTC. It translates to CSARALTNSYNEQFF.

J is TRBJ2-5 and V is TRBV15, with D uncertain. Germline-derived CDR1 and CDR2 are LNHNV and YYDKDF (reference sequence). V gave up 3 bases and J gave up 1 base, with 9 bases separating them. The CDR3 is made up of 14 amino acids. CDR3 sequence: CATSSRTFQETQYF. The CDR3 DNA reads TGTGCCACCAGCAGCCGGACGTTCCAAGAGACCCAGTACTTC.

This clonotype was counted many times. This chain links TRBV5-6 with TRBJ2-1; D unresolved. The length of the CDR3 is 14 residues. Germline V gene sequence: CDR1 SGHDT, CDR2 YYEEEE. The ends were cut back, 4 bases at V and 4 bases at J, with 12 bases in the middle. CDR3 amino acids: CASSLGRIYNEQFF. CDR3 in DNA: TGTGCCAGCAGCCTAGGAAGAATTTACAATGAGCAGTTCTTC.